This T cell receptor (beta chain) derives from a study of T cell repertoires in cytomegalovirus infection. In the study overall: Carrying CMV and the relevant HLA type showed in public TCR beta signatures.

General study results and limits: Summed public TCR beta family frequency identified CMV carriers bearing the relevant HLA.

In germline, CDR1 is DFQATT, CDR2 SNEGSKA (reference sequence). This CDR3 is 11 amino acids long. V lost 6 bases to trimming and J lost 6 bases, with 10 bases between them. Remarks on this clonotype: Its antigen is still unknown.

TCRdb ran MiXCR on the reads and lists one entry per CDR3 protein. The profile covers about 100,000 distinct CDR3 sequences, with roughly a quarter appearing a single time and about two fifths taken by the ten largest. The specimen sequenced was CD8+ T cells from PBMCs. The sequence came from a human donor in good health (CMV status not recorded). Some clones in this sample may be carry-over from other donors' samples. This chain uses TRBV20-1 with TRBJ2-3, with D possibly TRBD2 on 6 matching bases. The CDR3 sequence is CSALDYDTQYF. The CDR3 coding sequence is TGCAGTGCCTTGGACTATGATACGCAGTATTTT.